The 30 T cell receptor beta chains reported below all come from one sample, sequenced in a study of tumor-infiltrating lymphocytes in primary liver carcinoma. Unsorted whole blood supplied the blood RNA, and germline DNA was isolated too. TCR beta cDNA came from approximately 540 ng total RNA, primed with a constant-region primer. For TCR beta, libraries were produced by three nested multiplex PCR rounds using slightly modified ARM-PCR. TRBV1-TRBV30 forward primers paired with a C-beta reverse primer drove the first two PCR rounds, 10 cycles each. TCRdb passed the multiplex PCR reads through MiXCR, listing each CDR3 protein once. The sample lists around 210,000 distinct CDR3 sequences; approximately 65% were seen once. The sequencing sample was made of peripheral blood. These receptor sequences come from a woman aged 55 to 70 with primary liver carcinoma and hepatitis B virus infection.

V and J are TRBV5-4 and TRBJ2-5; the D is unclear. V dropped 0 bases and J dropped 2 bases, with 8 bases sitting between them. This CDR3 comprises 14 residues. Germline V CDR1 and CDR2: SGHNT, YYREEE (reference sequence). CDR3 nucleotide sequence: TGTGCCAGCAGCTTGGCTCTAGATCAAGAGACCCAGTACTTC. It specifies CASSLALDQETQYF.

This clonotype was detected only a few times. The rearrangement joins TRBV28 to TRBJ2-1; 10 positions match TRBD2. The CDR3 has 15 amino acids. V shed 5 bases, J shed 6 bases, and the junction held 7 bases outside the gene matches. Germline lookup yields CDR1 MDHEN and CDR2 SYDVKM. The CDR3 loop reads CASSQAGGLINEQFF. Written as DNA, the CDR3 is TGTGCCAGCAGTCAAGCGGGGGGGTTAATCAATGAGCAGTTCTTC.

The chain recombines TRBV28 with TRBJ1-1, with a tentative D call TRBD1 (6 bases). Per the germline V gene, CDR1 is MDHEN and CDR2 is SYDVKM. The CDR3 has 13 residues. Deletions cut 2 bases from V and 6 bases from J, with 10 bases between. The CDR3 sequence is CASSLGGLPEAFF. For the CDR3, the DNA is TGTGCCAGCAGTTTAGGGGGCCTGCCTGAAGCTTTCTTT.

Worth noting for this clonotype: Germline and junction disagree at one end, which may indicate a read error. The chain recombines TRBV7-9 with TRBJ2-7, with 13 bases that match TRBD2. This CDR3 contains 18 residues. The germline V gene has CDR1 SEHNR and CDR2 FQNEAQ (reference sequence). CDR3 region: CANSLTSTLAGGGNEQYF. The CDR3 nucleotides are TGTGCCAACAGCTTAACCTCTACACTAGCGGGAGGGGGGAACGAGCAGTACTTC.

V gene TRBV12-5 combines with J gene TRBJ1-3, with 9 nucleotides matching TRBD1. The germline V gene has CDR1 LGHNT and CDR2 FRNRAP. Trimming cost V 2 bases and J 0 bases; bases outside gene matches: 11. There are 19 residues in the CDR3. The DNA for the CDR3 is TGTGCTAGTGGTTTGCCACCGGGACAGGGACAGCTCTCTGGAAACACCATATATTTT. It yields the protein CASGLPPGQGQLSGNTIYF.

Concerning this clonotype itself: One junction end does not reproduce the germline sequence, and a read error may be involved. The chain recombines TRBV12-3 or TRBV12-4 with TRBJ2-1; 10 nucleotides align to TRBD2. The CDR3 is 16 residues long. CDR3 in amino acids: CASGFLASGRDNEQFF. Here the CDR3 DNA reads TGTGCCAGCGGTTTTTTGGCCAGCGGGAGGGACAATGAGCAGTTCTTC.

This clonotype has just one count. J is TRBJ2-3 and V is TRBV5-1; 9 bases line up with TRBD2. The CDR3 is 16 residues long. Trimming took 2 bases from V and 1 from J; bases not matched to a gene: 5. CDR1 is SGHRS and CDR2 is YFSETQ in the germline V gene. CDR3 nucleotide sequence: TGCGCCAGCAGCTTAGATACTAGCGGGCGCACAGATACGCAGTATTTT. Its protein is CASSLDTSGRTDTQYF.

On this clonotype itself: A junction end diverges from the germline sequence, so it may reflect a read error. The chain joins TRBV11-2 to TRBJ1-5; D is ambiguous. CDR3 length: 14 residues. Germline CDR1 is SGHAT and CDR2 is FQNNGV. The CDR3 region is CTSSPLHAPQPQHF. CDR3 nucleotide sequence: TGTACCAGCAGCCCGTTACATGCGCCTCAGCCTCAGCATTTT.

For this clonotype: The junction departs from germline at one end; a sequencing error may be responsible. V usage is TRBV24-1 and J usage is TRBJ2-1; D gene ambiguous. The CDR3 loop spans 14 amino acids. Germline V gives CDR1 KGHDR, CDR2 SFDVKD. The CDR3 protein is CATSAMDGYNELFF. CDR3 nucleotides: TGTGCCACCAGTGCCATGGACGGTTACAATGAGCTGTTCTTC.

With regard to this clonotype: Mismatch with germline at one junction end may stem from a read error. V gene TRBV11-3 combines with J gene TRBJ2-1, with D possibly TRBD2 on 7 matching bases. Germline V gene data show CDR1 as SGHNT and CDR2 as YENEEA. The CDR3 covers 14 residues. CDR3 nucleotides: TGTGACAGCAGCTATGGGGGGGCCCCCAATGAGCAGTTCTTC. Translation: CDSSYGGAPNEQFF.

V usage is TRBV14 and J usage is TRBJ2-1; 7 bases are shared with TRBD1. The CDR3 spans 17 residues. Trimming took 11 bases from V and 0 from J; bases not matched to a gene: 16. Germline V gene lookup returns CDR1 SGHDN and CDR2 FVKESK. The CDR3 coding sequence is TGTGCCCGAAAGGGGGCAGGGCGTTACAGCTCCTACAATGAGCAGTTCTTC. It specifies CARKGAGRYSSYNEQFF.

This chain links TRBV7-7 with TRBJ2-7; D is uncertain. The CDR3 is 15 residues long. Germline lookup yields CDR1 SSHAT and CDR2 FNYEAQ (reference sequence). DNA of the CDR3: TGTGTTAGCAGCTTAGACTCGACTGGAGCCTACGAGCAGTACTTC. As protein: CVSSLDSTGAYEQYF.

The sample holds one count of this clonotype. CDR3 DNA sequence: TGCAGCCCTGAATTTTTTCGGGAAAGGGGTGCAGATACGCAGTATTTT. It yields the protein CSPEFFRERGADTQYF. The J gene is TRBJ2-3, the V gene TRBV29-1, with D perhaps given as TRBD1 or TRBD2 (5 bases each). The germline V and J ends were trimmed by 8 bases and 4 bases, with 25 bases remaining between them. This CDR3 is built from 16 residues. Germline lookup yields CDR1 SQVTM and CDR2 ANQGSEA.

Concerning this clonotype itself: This may be a read error, as it is one base from a much larger clone. This chain links TRBV6-6 with TRBJ2-7; D may correspond to TRBD1 or TRBD2 (5 bases each). The germline CDR1 and CDR2 sequences are MNHNY and SVGAGI (reference sequence). The CDR3 has 10 residues. V was shortened by 11 bases and J by 13 bases, with 18 bases between the two germline ends. CDR3 nucleotide sequence: TGTGCCGCCCGGTCGGGCAGGGACTACTTC. Encoded protein: CAARSGRDYF.

This clonotype has just one count. One end of the junction varies from germline; a read error may be responsible. V and J are TRBV5-6 and TRBJ2-5; D is uncertain. The CDR3 totals 11 residues. Germline CDR1 and CDR2: SGHDT and YYEEEE. The CDR3: CASGLSETQYF. For the CDR3, the DNA is TGTGCCAGCGGCTTGTCGGAGACCCAGTACTTT. Complete variable domain (other parts from reference TRBV5-6 and TRBJ2-5): DAGVTQSPTHLIKTRGQQVTLRCSPKSGHDTVSWYQQALGQGPQFIFQYYEEEERQRGNFPDRFSGHQFPNYSSELNVNALLLGDSALYLCASGLSETQYFGPGTRLLVL.

This clonotype was found a few times. The chain employs TRBV28 and TRBJ1-1, with 8 bases aligning to TRBD1. The CDR3 has 13 residues. The germline V gene has CDR1 MDHEN and CDR2 SYDVKM. V dropped 10 bases and J dropped 1; count of bases not matched to a gene: 5. The CDR3 here is CATNRGTNTEAFF. The CDR3 DNA follows: TGTGCCACTAACAGGGGGACGAACACTGAAGCTTTCTTT.

This clonotype came up a few times. The CDR3 reads CASSSTGQGRTGELFF. The CDR3 DNA follows: TGTGCCAGCAGTTCCACCGGACAGGGGAGGACCGGGGAGCTGTTTTTT. The chain is built from TRBV28 and TRBJ2-2, with 9 bases that match TRBD1. The V and J ends lost 4 bases and 5 bases, in that order; junction bases with no gene match: 8. CDR1 and CDR2 (germline): MDHEN, SYDVKM. The length of the CDR3 is 16 residues.

For this clonotype: The junction and the germline gene differ at one end; a read error may be behind it. This chain uses TRBV5-1 with TRBJ2-7; TRBD1 agrees at 8 bases. CDR3 size: 15 residues. Looked up from germline, CDR1 is SGHRS and CDR2 is YFSETQ. The CDR3 DNA reads as TGCGCCAGCCGAGGGGACAGGAGCAGCTCCTACGAGCCGTACTTC. Amino acid sequence: CASRGDRSSSYEPYF.

Concerning this clonotype: This may be a read error: a much more frequent sequence differs by one nucleotide. V gene TRBV10-3 combines with J gene TRBJ1-6, with D possibly TRBD1 on 5 matching bases. Germline V gene sequence: CDR1 ENHRY, CDR2 SYGVKD. V gave up 11 bases and J gave up 8 bases, with 16 bases separating them. This CDR3 is built from 13 residues. CDR3 nucleotides: TGTGCCGTTCAAGTGGGGCTAGATTCACCCCTCCACTTT. Its translation is CAVQVGLDSPLHF.

In regard to this clonotype: A much larger clone sits a single nucleotide away, making a read error possible. CDR3: CTSSRLRINSGANVLTF. The CDR3 DNA reads TGTACCAGCAGTAGATTACGGATCAACTCTGGGGCCAACGTCCTGACTTTC. The chain couples TRBV6-5 to TRBJ2-6; no reliable D call. The CDR3 totals 17 residues. Per germline, CDR1 MNHEY and CDR2 SVGAGI.

A remark on this clonotype: This may be a read error: a much more frequent sequence differs by one nucleotide. This rearrangement joins TRBV5-6 to TRBJ1-5, with D unresolved. Germline CDR1 SGHDT, CDR2 YYEEEE. There are 14 residues in the CDR3. The DNA of the CDR3 is TGTGCCAGCAGCTTGGCCCTGGGGAATCAGCCCCAGCTTTTT. Encoded protein: CASSLALGNQPQLF.

The CDR3 nucleotides are TGTGACGCCGAATCCGGGACAGGGAACAATGAGCAGTTCTTC. The encoded protein is CDAESGTGNNEQFF. The chain couples TRBV10-3 to TRBJ2-1; TRBD1 agrees at 9 bases. Looked up from germline, CDR1 is ENHRY and CDR2 is SYGVKD. CDR3 size: 14 residues.

This clonotype was counted a few times. The chain joins TRBV5-4 to TRBJ2-5; D not certain. This CDR3 has 13 residues. V was clipped by 0 bases and J by 5 bases, with 8 bases between them. Germline V gene sequence: CDR1 SGHNT, CDR2 YYREEE (reference sequence). Here the CDR3 reads CASSLENRETQYF. CDR3 sequence (DNA): TGTGCCAGCAGCTTGGAGAATCGGGAGACCCAGTACTTC.

The chain joins TRBV12-3 or TRBV12-4 to TRBJ1-1, with TRBD1 as a possible D gene (6 bases). The CDR3 sequence is 14 residues long. V gave up 10 bases and J gave up 2 bases, with 17 bases separating them. CDR3 protein: CANSPTGRNTEAFF. The CDR3 DNA reads as TGTGCCAACAGCCCGACAGGCAGAAACACTGAAGCTTTCTTT.

With regard to this clonotype: At one end, the junction sequence differs from germline, possibly due to a read error. The rearrangement uses TRBV11-1 and TRBJ2-1, with D perhaps TRBD1 (6 bases). The CDR3 totals 14 residues. The germline gives CDR1 SGHAT, CDR2 FQDESV (reference sequence). CDR3 in amino acids: CASCLRGTYSEQFF. The CDR3 region has the DNA TGTGCCAGCTGCCTTAGGGGGACCTACAGTGAGCAGTTCTTC. The complete variable domain, with remaining parts taken from reference TRBV11-1 and TRBJ2-1, reads EAEVAQSPRYKITEKSQAVAFWCDPISGHATLYWYRQILGQGPELLVQFQDESVVDDSQLPKDRFSAERLKGVDSTLKIQPAELGDSAMYLCASCLRGTYSEQFFGPGTRLTVL.

This clonotype was seen once. The chain links TRBV12-3 or TRBV12-4 to TRBJ2-5; D gene unclear. Trimming left V 3 bases short and J 3 bases short, with 8 bases between. The CDR3 is made up of 13 amino acids. As DNA, the CDR3 is TGTGCCAGCAGTTTGAGGTCAGAAGAGACCCAGTACTTC. It encodes CASSLRSEETQYF.

For this clonotype: This likely comes from a read error, as the CDR3 has no conserved phenylalanine or tryptophan at its end. The DNA is left out, because the CDR3 cannot be placed on it with certainty; the CDR3 is given as TCRdb lists it. This rearrangement joins TRBV29-1 to TRBJ1-1; the table's D call of TRBD1 was not tested on the DNA. The CDR3 is 10 residues long, counting both termini. Per the germline V gene, CDR1 is SQVTM and CDR2 is ANQGSEA. This chain's CDR3 is CSGGQEEAFI.

This clonotype turned up a few times. The chain joins TRBV7-8 to TRBJ1-5, with D maybe TRBD1 (5 bases). The CDR3 runs 14 residues. Germline-derived CDR1 and CDR2 are SGHVS and FQNEAQ. The V end was cut by 5 bases, the J end by 7 bases, with 15 bases between. DNA of the CDR3: TGTGCCAGCAGCCCGATGTGGGGGAAGCAGCCCCAGCATTTT. Protein: CASSPMWGKQPQHF.

A remark on this clonotype: Being one base from a much bigger clone, this may be a read error. The chain links TRBV28 to TRBJ2-7; D remains ambiguous. The CDR3 is 12 residues long. Between the trimmed V and J ends, which lost 1 base and 6 bases, there was a span of 7 bases. CDR1 and CDR2 (germline): MDHEN, SYDVKM. This CDR3 reads CASSLLECEQYF. CDR3 nucleotides: TGTGCCAGCAGTTTATTGGAGTGCGAGCAGTACTTC.

The chain combines TRBV11-2 with TRBJ2-7; 10 nucleotides agree with TRBD1. CDR1 is SGHAT and CDR2 is FQNNGV in the germline V gene. The CDR3 sequence is 15 residues long. The chain's CDR3 is CVCSPRDRGNYEQYF. The CDR3 bases are TGTGTCTGCAGCCCGAGGGACAGGGGAAACTACGAGCAGTACTTC.